The TCR beta chain under discussion was sequenced for a study of cytomegalovirus exposure and HLA in healthy donors (dated by TCRdb to about 2017). Study-wide context: According to an earlier analysis of 450 to 650 of the donors, some 180 million T cells yielded 117 million unique TCR beta sequences and approximately 280 Gb of sequence data. An early release that covered approximately 600 HLA-typed donors contained approximately 290 gigabases of sequencing data and approximately 85 million unique TCR sequences. Among the roughly 380 genotyped donors, under 90% belonged to the genetic ancestry cluster associated with self-reported Caucasian donors. The study was designed to test whether signatures of past pathogen exposure could be identified by cataloging public T cell receptors. The T cell repertoires of roughly 660 subjects were profiled by immunosequencing and related to cytomegalovirus serostatus. In addition to the first cohort of 666 subjects, a separate validation cohort of approximately 110 different subjects was used. To predict cytomegalovirus infection status, the study combined high-throughput TCR immunosequencing, statistical association of individual TCRs with disease status, and machine learning. In a later analysis, previously published TCR beta repertoires from several hundred donors were re-analyzed and high-resolution HLA genotyping was added so that TCR occurrence patterns could be studied. The later analysis used no new phenotypic data to find candidate immune exposures, relying instead on TCR beta sequences and their occurrence across donors. An earlier analysis of some 600 of the donors applied high-throughput TCR beta sequencing to assess whether each TCR beta V gene segment acted as functional or pseudogenic. Donor age, sex, ethnicity and CMV serostatus were compiled alongside the repertoire data. A later genetic analysis took genome-wide SNP genotypes for about 55% of the 666 donors and used that subset as a discovery cohort. Every discovery cohort repertoire had been produced on one sequencing platform. HLA typing covered class I and class II loci at four-digit resolution. The number of donors typed differed by locus, with about 620-630 for A, B, C, DRB1 and DQB1, roughly 520 for DQA1, 600 to 610 for DPA1, and some 470 for DPB1. Roughly five DR-DQ haplotypes were handled as single units for association and clustering because linkage in the cohort was strong. On average, 235,054 unique TCR beta nucleotide sequences were sequenced per donor among roughly 430 genotyped donors of the cohort, with approximately 18% of those sequences being non-productive. Broader findings and caveats from the paper: Specific HLA alleles were associated with some 15,000 TCR beta sequences at a false discovery rate of 0.05 in a later analysis. The sequencing pipeline was judged likely to have produced a cluster of highly shared sequence variants as a technical artifact. A few of the identified cytomegalovirus-associated TCR beta chains were confirmed in vitro to be specific for cytomegalovirus antigens. In a later genetic analysis, fewer N-insertions in productive TCRs were reported among donors in an Asian-associated ancestry cluster than the roughly 700-donor mean. According to a later analysis, parvovirus B19, influenza, CMV and Epstein-Barr virus appeared linked to several top co-occurrence clusters. An association between a missense DCLRE1C variant and V-gene and J-gene trimming of TCR beta chains was found in a later genetic analysis and replicated in an independent cohort. Most CMV-associated TCR beta chains appeared to be HLA-restricted in a later analysis, and the HLA associations seemed to be driven largely by CMV exposure. Only TCR beta chains were sequenced in this cohort, and the absence of alpha or paired-chain data limited detectable features. Across donors, most TCR sequences were observed very rarely, whereas some public TCRs were present in many individuals. Correlated functional status among segregating V segments might reflect linkage disequilibrium, but an unknown experimental factor could not be ruled out. The authors suggested that the approach could potentially be generalized to other disease states and immunological phenotypes. The only immune exposure information available for the cohort was CMV serostatus. Because HLA typing was unavailable for some donors at each locus, only the typed subset was used in association tests. In both the original and validation cohorts, the classifier was reported to diagnose cytomegalovirus status with high specificity and sensitivity. In an earlier analysis of some 640 of the donors, most TCR beta V segments were observed in productive rearrangements about 87% or about 30% of the time, broadly matching IMGT annotations. A further reported finding was that TCR beta sequences accurately predicted the HLA-A and HLA-B alleles for most subjects in the first cohort. Strong co-occurrence of HLA alleles, especially DR and DQ, made assigning TCR associations to individual alleles difficult. Some IMGT-functional V segments, including TRBV6-2 and TRBV6-3, could not be told apart with the 87-base-pair reads, so those segments were excluded. According to a later analysis, TCR association rates differed among HLA loci, with DRB1 alleles showing the most associated TCRs and HLA-C alleles showing the fewest. In a later analysis, HLA-associated TCR beta chains showed more clonal expansion and lower generation probabilities than non-associated chains that were equally common. Presence/absence analyses assumed roughly uniform sequencing depth across donors, an assumption that may not hold. The study listed 164 TCR beta chains as associated with cytomegalovirus. The earlier analysis of some 540 of the donors excluded about 16 rarely observed V segments, including chromosome 9 orphons, because counts were too low.

Library generation was performed with the immunoSEQ multiplex PCR assay. A mixture of 60 forward primers for TCR Vbeta segments and 13 reverse primers for TCR Jbeta segments was used in the multiplex PCR. Amplification of the CDR3 region of rearranged TCR beta genes was performed with a multiplex PCR assay on genomic DNA. Amplified TCR beta libraries were sequenced as 87-base-pair reads on the Illumina HiSeq System. As for the original processing: A later analysis counted 75 million to 100 million unique TCR beta chains across the 650 to 700 repertoires, and 10 million to 12 million of these chains were shared by at least two donors. A nearest-neighbor algorithm error-corrected the raw reads and collapsed the reads into unique sequences, merging closely related sequences to remove PCR and sequencing errors. To assign V, D and J gene segments, CDR3 sequences were aligned to IMGT reference sequences. For a sequence to be retained, a match of at least six nucleotides was required to both a V gene segment and a J gene segment. Rearrangements were called productive when the CDR3 lacked stop codons and stayed in frame with V and J; all others were non-productive. Following IMGT convention, CDR3 was defined as the stretch from the second conserved V-encoded cysteine up to the conserved J-encoded phenylalanine. Sequences without an unambiguous match to a single V gene segment were excluded from the earlier analysis of about 630 of the donors. An earlier analysis of 587 of the donors called V segments functional above 56.7% productive rearrangements and segregating when the between-donor standard deviation exceeded 5%. A statistical classification framework was built to diagnose cytomegalovirus status from the catalog of TCR beta chain sequences. In a later analysis, V and J genes were assigned by comparing TCR nucleotide sequences against IMGT/GENE-DB human TR gene sequences. Using the TCRdist pipeline, a later analysis assigned CDR3 sequences along with most-parsimonious VDJ recombination scenarios. In a later analysis, each TCR beta chain was defined by its CDR3 amino acid sequence together with its V-gene family, and reads lacking a unique V-gene family were excluded. A later analysis removed 500 to 600 highly shared, low-generation-probability nucleotide sequences to deal with suspected cross-contamination and a sequencing artifact. A later analysis calculated a clonal expansion index for each public chain from normalized within-repertoire ranks of inferred template counts. In a later analysis, generation probabilities were computed with a VDJ recombination model fitted to out-of-frame rearrangements, and the resulting probabilities were checked against IGoR. In a later analysis, TCR-TCR, TCR-HLA and TCR-CMV co-occurrence was scored with hypergeometric tests, and a repertoire-size bias correction was applied to TCR pairs. In a later analysis, false discovery rates were estimated by permuting HLA or CMV assignments 20 times. A later analysis grouped co-occurring TCRs with DBSCAN, adding TCRdist sequence similarity when clustering within HLA-allele-positive subsets. Repertoires with fewer than 30,000 or more than 120,000 public chains were left out of co-occurrence clustering, as were five repertoires with anomalous nucleotide sharing. The immuneACCESS repertoire file appears here via TCRdb, limited to in-frame rearrangements. These files lack a portion of the clones; in checked studies, under half of the deficit traces to unresolved V genes, and the cause of the others is not known. V and J calls and clone size are those listed in that table; D and trimming were worked out from the DNA. This sample holds over 65,000 clones; roughly 73% were observed only once. The biggest ten clones account for 2% to 2.5% of the sample.

Concerning this clone: Its antigen target is currently unknown. The record has no base qualities; no much larger clone is one base away.

The cohort comprised 550 to 700 healthy bone marrow donors. At the time of sampling, every cohort member was nominally healthy, though immune exposures that went unrecorded were likely present. The donor tested CMV seronegative, placing the donor among the 350 or so seronegative members of the cohort. A peripheral blood sample was collected from each donor, and TCR beta sequencing was performed on peripheral blood mononuclear cells. Genomic DNA extraction from the blood cell samples was performed with the Qiagen DNeasy Blood Extraction Kit. Spanning cysteine to phenylalanine, the CDR3 consists of 15 amino acids. Here the CDR3 DNA is all that survives: 45 bases in frame from base 1. The junction carries 10 bases between V and J, which are trimmed by 5 bases and 2 bases respectively. The germline V gene yields SGHTA for CDR1 and FQGNSA for CDR2.

The sample consisted of PBMCs. Recombination linked TRBV7-2 to TRBJ2-6, and TRBD1 may be the D gene, going by 5 matching bases. The source of this sequence is a man aged 35 to 55 in good health and CMV-seronegative. The CDR3 corresponds to CASSLRVPGANVLTF. In nucleotides, the sequence is TGTGCCAGCAGCCTCAGGGTTCCTGGGGCCAACGTCCTGACTTTC.